A selection of T cell receptor beta chains follows, all from one sample in a study of T cell responses to AZD1222 COVID-19 vaccine. Clones were read by immunoSEQ multiplex PCR, and TCRdb kept only the in-frame ones, dropping some. The sample has some 86,000 clones; about 78% are singletons. The starting material was peripheral blood, obtained on day 0 of AZD1222 vaccination. Receptors were obtained from an adult in good health. Both conserved end residues are part of each CDR3. The D gene is left open where the match is weak.

V	D	J	DNA	CDR3
TRBV19	.	TRBJ2-5	TGTGCCACCTCGGGCGCCCAAGAGACCCAGTACTTC	CATSGAQETQYF
TRBV29-1	TRBD1	TRBJ1-1	TGCAGCGTTGATGAGACAGGGCACACTGAAGCTTTCTTT	CSVDETGHTEAFF
TRBV6-5	.	TRBJ2-1	TGTGCCAGCAGGGCCGTGCAGGGAGGCGGCAATGAGCAGTTCTTC	CASRAVQGGGNEQFF
TRBV28	.	TRBJ1-2	TGTGCCAGCAGTCATGGAATCCACAGCTATGGCTACACCTTC	CASSHGIHSYGYTF
TRBV14	.	TRBJ2-5	TGTGCCAGCAAAGCCTGGGGGGAGACCCAGTACTTC	CASKAWGETQYF
TRBV19	.	TRBJ2-3	TGTGCCAGTAGTATCATCGGGACGAGGCCAGATACGCAGTATTTT	CASSIIGTRPDTQYF
TRBV19	TRBD2	TRBJ2-3	TGTGCCAGTAGTATTAGACACGGGGCTAGCGGTCACACAGATACGCAGTATTTT	CASSIRHGASGHTDTQYF
TRBV24-1	TRBD2	TRBJ2-1	TGTGCCACCAGTGATTCCGGGACTAGCGGGAGCCCCTATGAGCAGTTCTTC	CATSDSGTSGSPYEQFF
TRBV10-3	.	TRBJ2-3	TGTGCCATCAGTGCCCCTGATTCTAGCACAGATACGCAGTATTTT	CAISAPDSSTDTQYF
TRBV5-1	TRBD2	TRBJ2-3	TGCGCCAGCAGCCCGGGACTATCCTACACAGATACGCAGTATTTT	CASSPGLSYTDTQYF
TRBV5-1	TRBD2	TRBJ2-2	TGCGCCAGCAGCTCCCTTAGCGGGAGGGGACCCGGGGAGCTGTTTTTT	CASSSLSGRGPGELFF